This T cell receptor beta chain was identified during a study of T cell clones after liver transplantation. Overall study results and limits: Conclusions were preliminary, with small, heterogeneous patient groups.

The assay was immunoSEQ multiplex PCR, and TCRdb's table has in-frame clones only and misses some. The data hold 70,000 to 80,000 clones, with around 90% observed a single time. CDR3 length equals 19 residues. Losses at the gene ends were 4 bases for V and 4 bases for J; bases not matched to a gene: 16. Germline CDR1 is SGHDT and CDR2 is YYEEEE. As regards this clone: Antigen specificity is unknown.

This chain links TRBV5-6 with TRBJ2-2, with 10 positions matching TRBD2. This clonotype was sampled from a human donor who received a liver transplant. The specimen was CD4+ T cells from blood, collected before liver transplant. The CDR3 loop reads CASSPPLAGAERGTGELFF. CDR3 sequence (DNA): TGTGCCAGCAGCCCCCCCCTAGCGGGAGCCGAACGAGGCACCGGGGAGCTGTTTTTT.